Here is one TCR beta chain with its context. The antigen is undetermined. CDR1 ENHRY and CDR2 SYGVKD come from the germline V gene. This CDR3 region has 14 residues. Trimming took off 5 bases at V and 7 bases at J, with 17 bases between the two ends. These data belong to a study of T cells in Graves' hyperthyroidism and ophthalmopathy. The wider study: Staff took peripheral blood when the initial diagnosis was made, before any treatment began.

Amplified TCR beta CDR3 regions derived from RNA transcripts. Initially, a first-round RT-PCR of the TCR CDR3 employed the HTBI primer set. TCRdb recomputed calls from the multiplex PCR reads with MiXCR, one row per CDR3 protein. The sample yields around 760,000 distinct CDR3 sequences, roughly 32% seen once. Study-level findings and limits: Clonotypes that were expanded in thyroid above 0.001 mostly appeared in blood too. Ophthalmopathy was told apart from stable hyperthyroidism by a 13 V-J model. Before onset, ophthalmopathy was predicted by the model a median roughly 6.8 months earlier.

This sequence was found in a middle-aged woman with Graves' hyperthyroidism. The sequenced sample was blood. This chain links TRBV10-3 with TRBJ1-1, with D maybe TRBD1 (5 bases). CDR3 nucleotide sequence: TGTGCCATCAGTCGGGGGGGGGGGGACCTTGAAGCTTTCTTT. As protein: CAISRGGGDLEAFF.